This T cell receptor (beta chain) was captured by sequencing in a study of a mutant IDH1 vaccine in newly diagnosed glioma. Sample time point: week 5, during vaccination. Doses of 300 ug of mutant IDH1 20-mer peptide were given with topical imiquimod. Clones were sequenced by immunoSEQ multiplex PCR, and TCRdb holds only the in-frame ones, with some missing. The sample lists tens of thousands of clones, around 82% occurring once. This clone was observed once. The target antigen is unknown. Germline assignment: CDR1 SNHLY and CDR2 FYNNEI. V was clipped by 7 bases and J by 2 bases, with 12 bases between them. The CDR3 is made up of 13 amino acids.

Sequencing was performed on PBMCs, taken from a glioma patient whose treatment included an IDH1 peptide vaccine. The rearrangement links TRBV2 to TRBJ2-7; D gene uncertain. This clonotype was obtained from a man aged 40-55 years with glioma. The CDR3: CASIAGETYEQYF. For the CDR3, the DNA is TGTGCCAGCATCGCTGGCGAGACCTACGAGCAGTACTTC.